The rows below give T cell receptor beta chains drawn from one sample of a study of blood T cell repertoires in COVID-19. The repertoire was sequenced with immunoSEQ multiplex PCR; TCRdb's copy has only in-frame clones and lacks some. This sample has about 110,000 clones; approximately 70% occur once, and the top ten carry 7.6%. Sequenced material: peripheral blood. The receptors originated from a woman in her sixties or seventies with acute or convalescent COVID-19. Each CDR3 is given with its conserved first and last residue. Fields, in order: clone size, V gene, J gene, D gene, CDR3 protein, CDR3 DNA. The D gene is left open where the match is weak. Size is stated for part of the rows, as once, few or many counts, or as a class when the clone is expanded.

abundance: NA
v_gene: TRBV14
j_gene: TRBJ2-5
d_gene: NA
CDR3aa: CASAGETQYF
CDR3nt: TGTGCCAGCGCGGGAGAGACCCAGTACTTC

abundance: few
v_gene: TRBV28
j_gene: TRBJ1-2
d_gene: TRBD1
CDR3aa: CASTRTGGYGYTF
CDR3nt: TGTGCCAGCACTCGGACAGGCGGCTATGGCTACACCTTC

abundance: NA
v_gene: TRBV5-1
j_gene: TRBJ2-7
d_gene: TRBD1
CDR3aa: CASSSGTGSYEQYF
CDR3nt: TGCGCCAGCAGCTCCGGGACAGGGTCCTACGAGCAGTACTTC

abundance: NA
v_gene: TRBV9
j_gene: TRBJ2-2
d_gene: NA
CDR3aa: CASSVAASTGELFF
CDR3nt: TGTGCCAGCAGCGTAGCTGCCAGTACCGGGGAGCTGTTTTTT

abundance: NA
v_gene: TRBV23-1
j_gene: TRBJ1-5
d_gene: NA
CDR3aa: CASIPVIAKPQHF
CDR3nt: TGCGCCAGCATCCCCGTAATAGCGAAGCCCCAGCATTTT

abundance: few
v_gene: TRBV18
j_gene: TRBJ2-5
d_gene: NA
CDR3aa: CASSPPGGLETQYF
CDR3nt: TGTGCCAGCTCACCACCGGGGGGATTAGAGACCCAGTACTTC

abundance: NA
v_gene: TRBV3-1/TRBV3-2
j_gene: TRBJ2-1
d_gene: TRBD2
CDR3aa: CASSRRSGTSAYNEQFF
CDR3nt: TGTGCCAGCAGCCGACGATCCGGGACTAGCGCATACAATGAGCAGTTCTTC

abundance: NA
v_gene: TRBV11-2
j_gene: TRBJ1-4
d_gene: TRBD1
CDR3aa: CASNQGDRGNEKLFF
CDR3nt: TGTGCCAGCAACCAAGGAGACAGGGGGAATGAAAAACTGTTTTTT

abundance: NA
v_gene: TRBV24-1
j_gene: TRBJ2-3
d_gene: NA
CDR3aa: CATSDFSGRATDTQYF
CDR3nt: TGTGCCACCAGCGACTTTTCGGGGAGAGCAACAGATACGCAGTATTTT

abundance: NA
v_gene: TRBV18
j_gene: TRBJ1-2
d_gene: NA
CDR3aa: CASSPIMRGGAEGYTF
CDR3nt: TGTGCCAGCTCACCCATCATGAGGGGGGGCGCCGAGGGCTACACCTTC

abundance: NA
v_gene: TRBV30
j_gene: TRBJ1-6
d_gene: TRBD1
CDR3aa: CAWSAAGQGNNSPLHF
CDR3nt: TGTGCCTGGAGTGCTGCGGGACAGGGAAATAATTCACCCCTCCACTTT

abundance: NA
v_gene: TRBV10-3
j_gene: TRBJ1-6
d_gene: NA
CDR3aa: CAISDGQGIPNSPLHF
CDR3nt: TGTGCCATCAGTGATGGGCAGGGGATTCCTAATTCACCCCTCCACTTT

abundance: NA
v_gene: TRBV28
j_gene: TRBJ2-2
d_gene: TRBD2
CDR3aa: CASSNGGAGTGELFF
CDR3nt: TGTGCCAGCAGTAACGGGGGGGCTGGCACCGGGGAGCTGTTTTTT

abundance: NA
v_gene: TRBV19
j_gene: TRBJ2-7
d_gene: TRBD1
CDR3aa: CASSIGHRTGTGEQYF
CDR3nt: TGTGCCAGTAGTATAGGACATAGGACAGGGACGGGTGAGCAGTACTTC

abundance: NA
v_gene: TRBV5-8
j_gene: TRBJ1-2
d_gene: NA
CDR3aa: CASSLRRGLYGYTF
CDR3nt: TGTGCCAGCAGCTTGAGAAGGGGATTGTATGGCTACACCTTC

abundance: NA
v_gene: TRBV18
j_gene: TRBJ2-7
d_gene: NA
CDR3aa: CASSPVGVGEQYF
CDR3nt: TGTGCCAGCTCACCAGTAGGGGTGGGGGAGCAGTACTTC

abundance: NA
v_gene: TRBV28
j_gene: TRBJ1-4
d_gene: TRBD1
CDR3aa: CASSLLDRGMKKLFF
CDR3nt: TGTGCCAGCAGTCTCCTGGACAGGGGGATGAAAAAACTGTTTTTT

abundance: NA
v_gene: TRBV28
j_gene: TRBJ1-2
d_gene: TRBD1
CDR3aa: CASSDAQGANGYTF
CDR3nt: TGTGCCAGCAGTGATGCACAGGGGGCCAATGGCTACACCTTC

abundance: NA
v_gene: TRBV18
j_gene: TRBJ1-1
d_gene: TRBD1
CDR3aa: CASSPGQGANTEAFF
CDR3nt: TGTGCCAGCTCACCCGGACAGGGAGCGAACACTGAAGCTTTCTTT

abundance: NA
v_gene: TRBV6-7
j_gene: TRBJ1-2
d_gene: NA
CDR3aa: CASRQGLGINYGYTF
CDR3nt: TGTGCCAGCAGACAGGGTCTAGGGATTAACTATGGCTACACCTTC

abundance: NA
v_gene: TRBV5-5
j_gene: TRBJ1-3
d_gene: TRBD1
CDR3aa: CASSLRGQGAPGNTIYF
CDR3nt: TGTGCCAGCAGCTTGCGGGGGCAGGGGGCGCCAGGAAACACCATATATTTT

abundance: NA
v_gene: TRBV19
j_gene: TRBJ1-5
d_gene: NA
CDR3aa: CASNTRSNQPQHF
CDR3nt: TGTGCCAGTAATACCAGAAGCAATCAGCCCCAGCATTTT

abundance: NA
v_gene: TRBV4-2
j_gene: TRBJ2-7
d_gene: NA
CDR3aa: CASSQAPGQAGEQYF
CDR3nt: TGTGCCAGCAGCCAAGCGCCCGGCCAGGCTGGCGAGCAGTACTTC

abundance: NA
v_gene: TRBV9
j_gene: TRBJ1-1
d_gene: TRBD1
CDR3aa: CASSPPGTGNTEAFF
CDR3nt: TGTGCCAGCAGCCCTCCCGGGACAGGAAACACTGAAGCTTTCTTT

abundance: few
v_gene: TRBV28
j_gene: TRBJ2-7
d_gene: NA
CDR3aa: CASSFGVTRGASYEQYF
CDR3nt: TGTGCCAGCAGTTTTGGAGTGACCAGGGGGGCTTCCTACGAGCAGTACTTC

abundance: few
v_gene: TRBV7-9
j_gene: TRBJ1-2
d_gene: NA
CDR3aa: CASSLAGDGYTF
CDR3nt: TGTGCCAGCAGCTTAGCAGGGGATGGCTACACCTTC

abundance: NA
v_gene: TRBV7-2
j_gene: TRBJ2-2
d_gene: TRBD1
CDR3aa: CASSRRQGSYTGELFF
CDR3nt: TGTGCCAGCAGCCGGAGACAGGGGAGCTACACCGGGGAGCTGTTTTTT

abundance: few
v_gene: TRBV3-1/TRBV3-2
j_gene: TRBJ2-5
d_gene: TRBD1
CDR3aa: CASSRGTGTEQETQYF
CDR3nt: TGTGCCAGCAGTCGAGGTACGGGGACAGAACAAGAGACCCAGTACTTC

abundance: NA
v_gene: TRBV20-1
j_gene: TRBJ1-2
d_gene: NA
CDR3aa: CSASGPYGYTF
CDR3nt: TGCAGTGCTAGTGGGCCCTATGGCTACACCTTC